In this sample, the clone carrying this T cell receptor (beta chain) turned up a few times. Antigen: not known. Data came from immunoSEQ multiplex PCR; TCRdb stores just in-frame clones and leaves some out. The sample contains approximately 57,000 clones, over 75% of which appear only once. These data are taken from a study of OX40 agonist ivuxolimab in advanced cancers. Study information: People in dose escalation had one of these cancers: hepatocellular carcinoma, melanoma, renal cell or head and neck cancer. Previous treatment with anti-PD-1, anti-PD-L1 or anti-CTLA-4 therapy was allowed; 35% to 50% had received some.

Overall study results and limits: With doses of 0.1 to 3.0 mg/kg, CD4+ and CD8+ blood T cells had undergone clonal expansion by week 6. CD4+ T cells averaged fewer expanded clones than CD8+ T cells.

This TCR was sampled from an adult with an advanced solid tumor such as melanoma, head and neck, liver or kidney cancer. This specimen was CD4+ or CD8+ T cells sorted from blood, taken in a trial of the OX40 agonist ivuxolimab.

CDR3 coding DNA: TGTGCCAGCAGGCCGGGACTAGCGTGGAATGAGCAGTTCTTC. Its translation is CASRPGLAWNEQFF. The V gene is TRBV6-1, the J gene TRBJ2-1; TRBD2 agrees at 10 bases. V gave up 6 bases and J gave up 7 bases; unmatched junction bases: 6. The CDR3 contains 14 residues. Germline V gene data show CDR1 as MNHNS and CDR2 as SASEGT.